Sequencing of this T cell receptor (beta chain) was carried out in a study of shared clonotypes between healthy human individuals. Study as a whole: The donor pool was made up of two women and a few men aged 18 to 49.

This CDR3 contains 14 residues. The germline V and J ends were trimmed by 5 bases and 4 bases, with 15 bases remaining between them. CDR1 and CDR2 (germline): MDHEN, SYDVKM. Each donor was a Caucasian adult residing in Nashville, Tennessee. Clones were read by immunoSEQ multiplex PCR, and TCRdb kept only the in-frame ones, dropping some. The data hold under 1,900,000 clones, with approximately 98.5% observed a single time. Input material: naive CD4+ T cells sorted from blood. Noted subset: CD45RA+ positively selected. The V gene is TRBV28, the J gene TRBJ2-7; D might be TRBD2 (5 bases). The source of this sequence is a man aged 30-40 years in good health. The CDR3 is CASSPPPPGYEQYF. In nucleotides, the CDR3 is TGTGCCAGCAGTCCTCCACCGCCGGGATACGAGCAGTACTTC. The full variable domain, completed using reference TRBV28 and TRBJ2-7, is DVKVTQSSRYLVKRTGEKVFLECVQDMDHENMFWYRQDPGLGLRLIYFSYDVKMKEKGDIPEGYSVSREKKERFSLILESASTNQTSMYLCASSPPPPGYEQYFGPGTRLTVT.